This T cell receptor beta chain was sequenced for a study of T cell responses to AZD1222 COVID-19 vaccine. Findings and limits, study-wide: White British donors predominated, females outnumbered males, and clonal diversity was possibly underestimated. Close to half of all spike-specific TCRs reportedly target regions of the variants that are unmutated.

As for this clone: As yet, its antigen is unknown.

Assay: immunoSEQ multiplex PCR; the TCRdb copy retains only in-frame clones and omits some. Of over 110,000 clones detected, almost 90% appear once; the ten largest clones hold roughly 1.7%. Germline V gene sequence: CDR1 SNHLY, CDR2 FYNNEI. The V and J ends lost 1 base and 4 bases, in that order; junction bases with no gene match: 5. This CDR3 has 16 amino acids. The chain has TRBV2 and TRBJ2-2; 8 nucleotides align to TRBD1. The TCR was taken from an adult who received the AZD1222 COVID-19 vaccine. Sequenced here: peripheral blood, sampled 28 days after the second AZD1222 dose. The CDR3 is CASSEVVQGGTGELFF. CDR3 nucleotide sequence: TGTGCCAGCAGTGAAGTGGTACAGGGGGGCACCGGGGAGCTGTTTTTT.